This T cell receptor (beta chain) was sequenced during a study of shared T cell receptors in the human thymus. This table comes from immunoSEQ multiplex PCR, and its TCRdb copy is limited to in-frame clones, with some not included. The sample includes 600,000 to 900,000 clones, 70% to 90% of them seen just once. These data were also filed under a second study, of human thymus T cells.

Sequenced sample: thymocytes. This receptor was identified in a girl in the first two years of life with a congenital heart defect.

CDR3 protein: CASSYGLAGGPRSETQYF. The CDR3 DNA reads as TGTGCCAGCAGCTACGGACTAGCGGGGGGGCCTCGTTCAGAGACCCAGTACTTC. V is TRBV11-2 and J is TRBJ2-5; the match to TRBD2 covers 15 bases. Unmatched junction bases numbered 10, after V lost 4 bases and J lost 4 bases. Germline V gene lookup returns CDR1 SGHAT and CDR2 FQNNGV. The CDR3 is 18 residues long.